Listed below are T cell receptor beta chains from one sample, sequenced in a study of T cells in narcolepsy. Profiling relied on immunoSEQ multiplex PCR, and the TCRdb table lists in-frame clones only, not all of them. The sample lists around 20,000 clones; about 91% were seen once. The sequencing input was CD45RA- memory CD4+ T cells from PBMCs. These receptors were taken from a human donor with narcolepsy. The CDR3 runs from the conserved cysteine through the conserved F or W. Each record gives: D gene, CDR3 length, clone size, V gene, J gene, CDR3 protein, CDR3 DNA. A D gene is named only where the DNA matches it firmly. Not all rows give a size; the values are once, few, many and, for expanded clones, a class.

NA	13	NA	TRBV29-1	TRBJ1-2	CSVDIAENYGYTF	TGCAGCGTTGACATAGCGGAGAACTATGGCTACACCTTC
NA	16	NA	TRBV30	TRBJ2-1	CAWRAIRRGPYNEQFF	TGTGCCTGGAGGGCCATACGGAGGGGCCCCTACAATGAGCAGTTCTTC
NA	14	NA	TRBV18	TRBJ1-5	CASSPIPSDRPQHF	TGTGCCAGCTCACCTATACCCTCAGATCGGCCCCAGCATTTT
NA	12	NA	TRBV27	TRBJ2-2	CASSKNTGELFF	TGTGCCAGCAGTAAGAACACCGGGGAGCTGTTTTTT
TRBD1	14	NA	TRBV7-9	TRBJ2-7	CASTPGQGANEQYF	TGTGCCAGCACCCCGGGACAGGGGGCGAACGAGCAGTACTTC
NA	14	NA	TRBV5-1	TRBJ2-3	CASSLSGSVGTQYF	TGCGCCAGCAGCTTGAGCGGTTCGGTCGGTACGCAGTATTTT
NA	12	NA	TRBV19	TRBJ2-7	CASSVGAYEQYF	TGTGCCAGTAGTGTGGGGGCCTACGAGCAGTACTTC
NA	13	NA	TRBV10-2	TRBJ1-1	CATLAGWGTEAFF	TGCGCGACTTTAGCGGGGTGGGGGACTGAAGCTTTCTTT
NA	14	NA	TRBV27	TRBJ2-1	CASSLAGAYNEQFF	TGTGCCAGCAGTTTAGCGGGTGCCTACAATGAGCAGTTCTTC
NA	16	NA	TRBV7-2	TRBJ2-7	CASSLEVRTRASEQYF	TGTGCCAGCAGCTTAGAAGTTCGGACCAGGGCTTCCGAGCAGTACTTC
TRBD2	18	NA	TRBV7-2	TRBJ2-1	CASSLEGTSGRFNNEQFF	TGTGCCAGCAGCTTAGAAGGGACTAGCGGGAGGTTCAACAATGAGCAGTTCTTC
NA	16	NA	TRBV7-8	TRBJ1-2	CASSLSSRGQDYGYTF	TGTGCCAGCAGCTTATCTTCTCGGGGGCAGGACTATGGCTACACCTTC
NA	14	NA	TRBV7-2	TRBJ1-2	CASSRWVQNYGYTF	TGTGCCAGCAGTCGATGGGTCCAAAACTATGGCTACACCTTC
NA	11	NA	TRBV30	TRBJ1-2	CAWSVDYGYTF	TGTGCCTGGAGTGTGGACTATGGCTACACCTTC
NA	14	NA	TRBV7-2	TRBJ2-7	CASSRQKGSYEQYF	TGTGCCAGCAGTAGACAGAAAGGCTCCTACGAGCAGTACTTC
NA	10	NA	TRBV29-1	TRBJ2-2	CSAQDGELFF	TGCAGCGCCCAAGACGGGGAGCTGTTTTTT
NA	13	NA	TRBV14	TRBJ2-7	CASSRLLSYEQYF	TGTGCCAGCAGTCGACTACTATCCTACGAGCAGTACTTC
NA	13	once	TRBV13	TRBJ2-4	CASSTRTINIQYF	TGTGCCAGCAGCACCCGGACGATAAACATTCAGTACTTC
NA	11	NA	TRBV30	TRBJ2-5	CAWSRGETQYF	TGTGCCTGGAGTCGGGGGGAGACCCAGTACTTC
TRBD2	17	NA	TRBV14	TRBJ2-3	CASSQDLKSGSADTQYF	TGTGCCAGCAGCCAAGATTTGAAAAGCGGGAGCGCAGATACGCAGTATTTT